This passage covers 32 T cell receptor beta chains from one sample sequenced in a study of blood T cells in healthy people across ages. Combining a sample-barcoded 5' primer with a J-beta primer mix, a second PCR ran for 7 to 11 cycles. In TCRdb, the 5' RACE reads were re-called with MiXCR into one record per CDR3 protein. The table records 790,000 or so distinct CDR3 sequences, about 47% of them present only once. The material sequenced was blood. Receptor source: a man older than 75 in good health.

CDR3 region: CASSPPDRVRETQYF. DNA of the CDR3: TGTGCCAGCAGCCCCCCGGACCGGGTGCGGGAGACCCAGTACTTC. The V and J genes are TRBV7-9 and TRBJ2-7; no firm D call. Matching the DNA end better, TRBJ2-5 makes the J call doubtful. Germline assignment: CDR1 SEHNR and CDR2 FQNEAQ (reference sequence). The CDR3 contains 15 residues.

The chain uses TRBV6-2 or TRBV6-3 and TRBJ2-5; 14 bases align to TRBD2. CDR3 size: 15 residues. V trimming: 5 bases; J trimming: 11 bases; junction bases outside the gene matches: 10. CDR1 is MNHEY and CDR2 is SVGEGT in the germline V gene. Here the CDR3 reads CASSRLAGGVREQYF. The CDR3 region has the DNA TGTGCCAGCAGTAGACTAGCGGGAGGGGTTCGGGAGCAGTACTTC.

The chain combines TRBV6-5 with TRBJ1-5; 9 bases match TRBD1. The CDR3 sequence is 18 residues long. Germline CDR1 and CDR2: MNHEY and SVGAGI. Trimming at V came to 0 bases and at J to 3 bases, leaving 9 bases not matched to a gene. The CDR3 reads CASSYSDKGQGFNQPQHF. CDR3 nucleotide sequence: TGTGCCAGCAGTTACTCGGATAAGGGACAGGGATTCAATCAGCCCCAGCATTTT.

Ten or more counts support this clonotype. CDR3 in amino acids: CSARDPRGTDTQYF. CDR3 nucleotides: TGCAGTGCTAGAGACCCCCGCGGCACAGATACGCAGTATTTT. The chain is built from TRBV20-1 and TRBJ2-3; D gene unclear. The CDR3 runs 14 residues. Trimming took off 0 bases at V and 1 base at J, with 8 bases between the two ends. Germline CDR1 DFQATT, CDR2 SNEGSKA (reference sequence).

The CDR3 loop is CSARGFRNRGNQLDEQYF. The CDR3 coding sequence is TGCAGTGCTAGAGGTTTTCGGAACAGGGGGAACCAACTCGACGAGCAGTACTTC. The J gene is TRBJ2-7, the V gene TRBV20-1; 8 bases match TRBD1. The CDR3 covers 18 residues. V shed 1 base and J 5 bases; nucleotides not matched to a gene: 19. The germline gives CDR1 DFQATT, CDR2 SNEGSKA (reference sequence).

This clonotype showed up just a few times. V and J are TRBV5-1 and TRBJ2-3, with 8 bases fitting TRBD2. Germline CDR1 reads SGHRS; CDR2 reads YFSETQ. The CDR3 loop spans 15 amino acids. V was pared by 1 base and J by 4 bases, with 5 bases of the junction left unmatched. CDR3 sequence reads: CASSLSSGYPDTQYF. Here the CDR3 DNA reads TGCGCCAGCAGCTTGTCTAGCGGGTACCCAGATACGCAGTATTTT.

This clonotype was counted many times. J is TRBJ2-1 and V is TRBV2; TRBD2 aligns across 12 bases. Germline V CDR1 and CDR2: SNHLY, FYNNEI. V lost 0 bases to trimming and J lost 9 bases; unmatched junction nucleotides: 3. The CDR3 contains 15 residues. The CDR3 is CASSEAATSGGEQFF. CDR3 DNA sequence: TGTGCCAGCAGTGAAGCGGCGACTAGCGGGGGTGAGCAGTTCTTC.

The chain carries TRBV7-9 and TRBJ2-5, with D possibly being TRBD2 (6 bases). V lost 0 bases, J lost 4 bases, and 9 bases lay in between. There are 14 residues in the CDR3. Germline values: CDR1 SEHNR, CDR2 FQNEAQ (reference sequence). The CDR3 sequence: CASSLAVGGETQYF. CDR3 DNA sequence: TGTGCCAGCAGCTTAGCCGTCGGGGGAGAGACCCAGTACTTC.

This clonotype was counted only a few times. The chain links TRBV6-1 to TRBJ2-7, with D possibly matching TRBD2 (5 bases). Deletions cut 4 bases from V and 7 bases from J, with 23 bases between. The CDR3 extends over 16 amino acids. The germline V gene encodes CDR1 MNHNS and CDR2 SASEGT. CDR3 amino acids: CASSAPRPRDPGEQYF. The CDR3 region has the DNA TGTGCCAGCAGTGCCCCCAGACCGAGAGACCCGGGGGAGCAGTACTTC.

Notes on this clonotype: This clone may be a read error of a much larger clone one base away. This chain connects TRBV28 to TRBJ2-1, with D possibly matching TRBD2 (5 bases). V shed 5 bases and J shed 7 bases, with 24 bases lying between them. Per germline, CDR1 MDHEN and CDR2 SYDVKM. CDR3 length: 17 residues. CDR3 sequence (DNA): TGTGCCAGCAGTGTCTCGTATGGGCGGGTCAACGCTAATGAGCAGTTCTTC. Its translation is CASSVSYGRVNANEQFF.

This chain connects TRBV4-2 to TRBJ2-7, with 7 bases matching TRBD2. This CDR3 spans 14 amino acids. Germline-derived CDR1 and CDR2 are LGHNA and YNFKEQ. Losses at the gene ends were 5 bases for V and 4 bases for J; bases not matched to a gene: 8. This chain's CDR3 is CASSESGGIYEQYF. CDR3 nucleotides: TGTGCCAGCAGCGAATCGGGAGGAATTTACGAGCAGTACTTC.

At least ten counts were recorded for this clonotype. The V call is TRBV7-3, the J call TRBJ2-3; D unresolved. V lost 3 bases to trimming and J lost 2 bases, with 9 bases between them. The CDR3 sequence is 14 residues long. Per germline, CDR1 SGHTA and CDR2 FQGTGA. CDR3 protein: CASSLGSSTDTQYF. As DNA, the CDR3 is TGTGCCAGCAGCTTGGGGTCTTCCACAGATACGCAGTATTTT.

This clonotype has a handful of counts. A much larger clone differs from this one at a single base, so this may be a read error. The rearrangement joins TRBV12-3 or TRBV12-4 to TRBJ1-2; D gene uncertain. The germline V and J ends were trimmed by 6 bases and 4 bases, with 15 bases remaining between them. The CDR3 consists of 14 residues. Here the CDR3 DNA reads TGTGCCAGCAGCCCCAACGGTCCTAGCTATGGCTACACCTTC. Protein product: CASSPNGPSYGYTF.

This clonotype was recorded a few times. This chain uses TRBV28 with TRBJ2-5; D is unresolved. The J call is in doubt because the DNA end fits TRBJ2-7 better. The CDR3 covers 10 residues. CDR1 and CDR2 from the germline V gene are MDHEN and SYDVKM. This CDR3 reads CASSSFEQYF. CDR3 nucleotide sequence: TGTGCCAGCAGTTCATTCGAGCAGTACTTC.

This clonotype showed up just a few times. The chain is built from TRBV29-1 and TRBJ2-7; maybe TRBD2 (6 bases). This CDR3 is built from 13 residues. Trimming stripped 3 bases from V and 5 bases from J, with 14 bases between. Germline V lookup: CDR1 SQVTM, CDR2 ANQGSEA. In DNA, the CDR3 is TGCAGCGTTGAGGAGGGTGGTGGGAACGAGCAGTACTTC. This translates into CSVEEGGGNEQYF.

This clonotype was observed a few times. The chain uses TRBV24-1 and TRBJ1-4; 10 bases match TRBD1. The CDR3 is 16 residues long. The germline CDR1 and CDR2 sequences are KGHDR and SFDVKD. V dropped 3 bases and J dropped 5; count of bases not matched to a gene: 5. The CDR3 DNA is TGTGCCACCAGTGATACACCGGGACAGGGGAATGAAAAACTGTTTTTT. Residues: CATSDTPGQGNEKLFF.

As concerns this clonotype: One end of the junction fails to match germline, which may point to a read error. The chain uses TRBV12-3 or TRBV12-4 and TRBJ2-4; D is possibly TRBD2 (5 bases). This CDR3 has 12 amino acids. The CDR3 protein is CTSSLYVGEQYF. CDR3 in DNA: TGTACCAGCAGTTTGTACGTTGGGGAGCAGTACTTC.

This clonotype was observed a handful of times. The chain recombines TRBV5-1 with TRBJ1-1, with D possibly being TRBD1 (5 bases). Looked up from germline, CDR1 is SGHRS and CDR2 is YFSETQ. V was clipped by 0 bases and J by 7 bases, with 16 bases between them. The CDR3 length is 15 residues. This CDR3 reads CASSLGGTPVGEAFF. The DNA for the CDR3 is TGCGCCAGCAGCTTGGGGGGCACACCAGTCGGTGAAGCTTTCTTT.

The CDR3, as DNA: TGTGCCAGCAGTGGGGCCGGGACCACCTACGAGCAGTACTTC. Protein: CASSGAGTTYEQYF. J is TRBJ2-7 and V is TRBV28, with D possibly being TRBD1 or TRBD2 (5 bases each). Germline assignment: CDR1 MDHEN and CDR2 SYDVKM. The CDR3 is made up of 14 amino acids. Trimming stripped 5 bases from V and 2 bases from J, with 13 bases between.

Only a few counts were recorded for this clonotype. This chain joins TRBV12-3 or TRBV12-4 and TRBJ2-1, with D maybe TRBD2 (6 bases). CDR3 length: 14 residues. V lost 2 bases and J lost 6, with 11 bases in between. The CDR3 reads CASSLHRTTNEQFF. CDR3 bases: TGTGCCAGCAGTTTACATAGGACTACCAATGAGCAGTTCTTC.

The genes are TRBV20-1 and TRBJ2-2; the D call may be TRBD1 or TRBD2 (7 bases each). The germline V gene encodes CDR1 DFQATT and CDR2 SNEGSKA (reference sequence). The V gene lost 5 bases and the J gene lost 5 bases, with 21 bases spanning the gap. The CDR3 is 16 residues long. The CDR3, as DNA: TGCAGTGCTCCCGGGGGAGGGGGCGCTGGAACCGGGGAGCTGTTTTTT. Translated, it gives CSAPGGGGAGTGELFF.

To note about this clonotype: At one end the junction does not follow the germline gene, possibly because of a read error. The J gene is TRBJ2-7, the V gene TRBV20-1; D might be TRBD1 or TRBD2, each matching 5 bases. This CDR3 region has 13 residues. In germline, CDR1 is DFQATT, CDR2 SNEGSKA (reference sequence). CDR3 DNA: TGCAGTACTAGAAGGGCAGGGAACTACGAGCAGTACTTC. Translation gives CSTRRAGNYEQYF.

This clonotype appeared once. This chain joins TRBV7-2 and TRBJ2-7; 7 bases map to TRBD2. The CDR3 sequence is 15 residues long. The trim removed 3 bases at V and 0 bases at J, leaving 5 bases unmatched. Per the germline V gene, CDR1 is SGHTA and CDR2 is FQGNSA. The CDR3 coding sequence is TGTGCCAGCAGCTTCCAGCTAGCGGCCTCCTACGAGCAGTACTTC. Translating it yields CASSFQLAASYEQYF.

There are a few counts of this clonotype. The gene calls are TRBV4-3 and TRBJ1-2, with 8 bases aligning to TRBD1. Germline V CDR1 and CDR2: LGHNA, YSLEER. This CDR3 has 16 amino acids. The V segment lost 1 base and the J segment 4 bases; nucleotides outside the gene matches: 8. The CDR3 region is CASSQVAGGASYGYTF. CDR3 DNA: TGCGCCAGCAGCCAAGTAGCAGGGGGCGCAAGCTATGGCTACACCTTC.

The CDR3 spells CASSLDTEHYEQYF. DNA for the CDR3: TGCGCCAGCAGCTTGGACACGGAGCACTACGAGCAGTACTTC. This chain connects TRBV5-1 to TRBJ2-7; D remains ambiguous. Germline V lookup: CDR1 SGHRS, CDR2 YFSETQ. CDR3 size: 14 residues. Between the trimmed V and J ends, which lost 0 bases and 3 bases, there was a span of 10 bases. Combining the CDR3 with reference TRBV5-1 and TRBJ2-7 gives the whole variable domain KAGVTQTPRYLIKTRGQQVTLSCSPISGHRSVSWYQQTPGQGLQFLFEYFSETQRNKGNFPGRFSGRQFSNSRSEMNVSTLELGDSALYLCASSLDTEHYEQYFGPGTRLTVT.

In the case of this clonotype: A read error may explain this, as a much larger clone is one base away. The chain joins TRBV4-1 to TRBJ2-2; tentative D call: TRBD1 (6 bases). The CDR3 totals 15 residues. Trimming removed 8 bases at V and 2 bases at J, with 15 bases between. Germline CDR1 and CDR2: MGHRA and YSYEKL. This CDR3 is CASGQGDINTGELFF. In nucleotides, the CDR3 is TGCGCCAGCGGTCAAGGGGACATAAACACCGGGGAGCTGTTTTTT.

The J gene is TRBJ2-3, the V gene TRBV5-6, with 11 positions matching TRBD2. V trimming: 0 bases; J trimming: 4 bases; junction bases outside the gene matches: 7. CDR1 and CDR2 (germline): SGHDT, YYEEEE. The CDR3 is made up of 17 amino acids. In DNA form, the CDR3 reads TGTGCCAGCAGCTTGGATCCTAGCGGGAGGTGGGCAGATACGCAGTATTTT. It yields the protein CASSLDPSGRWADTQYF.

This clonotype was detected once. This may stem from a read error, because a much larger clone lies one nucleotide away. The chain joins TRBV7-2 to TRBJ2-5, with a tentative D call TRBD2 (6 bases). The V gene's germline CDR1 is SGHTA and CDR2 FQGNSA. The CDR3 is made up of 17 amino acids. V lost 4 bases to trimming and J lost 5 bases, with 23 bases between them. The DNA for the CDR3 is TGTGCCAGCAGCTGGCCGACTAACGGGAGTGCTACGGAGACCCAGTACTTC. It yields the protein CASSWPTNGSATETQYF.

The chain uses TRBV7-2 and TRBJ1-5; 7 nucleotides line up with TRBD1. CDR3 length equals 15 residues. Trimming removed 1 base from V and 4 bases from J; junction bases left unmatched: 4. The germline CDR1 and CDR2 sequences are SGHTA and FQGNSA. The DNA of the CDR3 is TGTGCCAGCAGCTTAGGCTGGACAGGAAATCAGCCCCAGCATTTT. Translated: CASSLGWTGNQPQHF.

As regards this clonotype: The junction differs from germline at one of its ends, possibly a read error. The V call is TRBV12-3 or TRBV12-4, the J call TRBJ2-5; D gene uncertain. The CDR3 extends over 15 amino acids. The CDR3 loop reads CVSSLKPPLSNEQYF. Written as DNA, the CDR3 is TGTGTCAGCAGTTTAAAACCTCCTCTTAGTAATGAGCAGTACTTC.

This clonotype was counted many times. J is TRBJ2-3 and V is TRBV7-8, with TRBD1 matching over 7 bases. There are 15 residues in the CDR3. V lost 2 bases to trimming and J lost 3 bases; unmatched junction nucleotides: 5. Germline V lookup: CDR1 SGHVS, CDR2 FQNEAQ. CDR3 nucleotides: TGTGCCAGCAGCTTATTCCACAGGGGAACAGATACGCAGTATTTT. It is translated as CASSLFHRGTDTQYF. The variable domain in full, with the rest retrieved from reference TRBV7-8 and TRBJ2-3, is GAGVSQSPRYKVAKRGQDVALRCDPISGHVSLFWYQQALGQGPEFLTYFQNEAQLDKSGLPSDRFFAERPEGSVSTLKIQRTQQEDSAVYLCASSLFHRGTDTQYFGPGTRLTVL.

Comment on this clonotype: Given a much more abundant clone one base away, this may be a read error. The CDR3 is CASSTEGGRDNERFF. The CDR3 DNA reads as TGTGCCAGCAGCACAGAGGGGGGGAGGGACAATGAGCGGTTCTTC. The chain is built from TRBV12-3 or TRBV12-4 and TRBJ2-1, with D maybe TRBD2 (7 bases). This CDR3 contains 15 residues.